A single sample is the source of the 7 T cell receptor beta chains below, sequenced in a study of cytomegalovirus exposure and HLA in healthy donors. Sequencing was performed with immunoSEQ multiplex PCR; in TCRdb, only in-frame clones are kept and a portion is missing. The sample holds a few hundred thousand clones; more than 80% are singletons and the top ten take 0.8% to 0.85%. Source material: PBMCs. The origin of the receptors is a woman between 18 and 30 years old in good health and CMV-seronegative.

The CDR3 region is CASSKDGGSTGDNQPQHF. The CDR3 DNA reads as TGTGCCAGCAGCAAAGATGGGGGATCGACAGGGGACAATCAGCCCCAGCATTTT. V usage is TRBV21-1 and J usage is TRBJ1-5; TRBD1, as called in the table, went unchecked against the DNA. TRBV21-1 is a recognized pseudogene. The CDR3 has 18 residues.

The chain joins TRBV4-1 to TRBJ2-7; 7 nucleotides match TRBD1. The V gene's germline CDR1 is MGHRA and CDR2 YSYEKL. There are 15 residues in the CDR3. V shed 4 bases, J shed 6 bases, and the junction held 12 bases outside the gene matches. Here the CDR3 reads CASSPLQGLSVEQYF. The CDR3 DNA reads TGCGCCAGCAGCCCATTACAGGGGTTGTCGGTCGAGCAGTACTTC.

V is TRBV6-5 and J is TRBJ1-1, with D uncertain. The CDR3 has 13 residues. Trimming took off 5 bases at V and 4 bases at J, with 11 bases between the two ends. Germline CDR1 is MNHEY and CDR2 is SVGAGI. The CDR3 DNA is TGTGCCAGCAGTAGCCCAGAGGCCACTGAAGCTTTCTTT. It translates to CASSSPEATEAFF.

The chain employs TRBV21-1 and TRBJ1-1; no check of the table's D call, TRBD1, against the DNA was made. TRBV21-1 is shown as a pseudogene. The CDR3 runs to 15 residues. CDR3: CASSAYRGSLTEAFF. In DNA, the CDR3 is TGTGCCAGCAGCGCATACAGGGGATCTCTCACTGAAGCTTTCTTT.

The chain joins TRBV14 to TRBJ2-7; 9 bases fit TRBD2. This CDR3 has 16 amino acids. The germline V gene has CDR1 SGHDN and CDR2 FVKESK. The V segment lost 2 bases and the J segment 2 bases; nucleotides outside the gene matches: 7. CDR3 amino acids: CASSQKASGKTYEQYF. The CDR3 nucleotides read TGTGCCAGCAGCCAAAAGGCTAGCGGGAAAACCTACGAGCAGTACTTC.

The chain carries TRBV19 and TRBJ1-2; D possibly corresponds to TRBD1 (5 bases). The V end was cut by 5 bases, the J end by 5 bases, with 18 bases between. Germline V gene sequence: CDR1 LNHDA, CDR2 SQIVND (reference sequence). The CDR3 loop spans 15 amino acids. CDR3 sequence reads: CASSSRTGGYYGYTF. For the CDR3, the DNA is TGTGCCAGTAGTTCCCGAACGGGGGGGTATTATGGCTACACCTTC.

The chain carries TRBV2 and TRBJ2-3; 7 nucleotides align to TRBD1. There are 15 residues in the CDR3. CDR1 and CDR2 (germline): SNHLY, FYNNEI. Losses at the gene ends were 11 bases for V and 0 bases for J; bases not matched to a gene: 11. DNA for the CDR3: TGTGCCTCAGGGGGTCGGACAGATAGCACAGATACGCAGTATTTT. Encoded protein: CASGGRTDSTDTQYF. Combining the CDR3 with reference TRBV2 and TRBJ2-3 gives the whole variable domain EPEVTQTPSHQVTQMGQEVILRCVPISNHLYFYWYRQILGQKVEFLVSFYNNEISEKSEIFDDQFSVERPDGSNFTLKIRSTKLEDSAMYFCASGGRTDSTDTQYFGPGTRLTVL.